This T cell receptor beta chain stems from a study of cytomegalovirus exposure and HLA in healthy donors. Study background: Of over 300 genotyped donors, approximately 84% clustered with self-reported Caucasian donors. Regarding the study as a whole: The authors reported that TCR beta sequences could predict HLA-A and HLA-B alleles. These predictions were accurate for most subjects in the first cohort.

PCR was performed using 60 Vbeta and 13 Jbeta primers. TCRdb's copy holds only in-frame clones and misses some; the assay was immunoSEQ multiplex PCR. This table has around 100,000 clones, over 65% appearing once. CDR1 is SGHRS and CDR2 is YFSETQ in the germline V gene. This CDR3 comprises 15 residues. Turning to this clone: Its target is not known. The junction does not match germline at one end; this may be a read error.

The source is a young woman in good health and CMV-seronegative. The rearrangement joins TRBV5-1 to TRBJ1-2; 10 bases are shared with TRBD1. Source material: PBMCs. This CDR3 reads CASSLLETGGYGYPF. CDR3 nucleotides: TGCGCCAGCAGCTTGTTAGAGACAGGGGGCTATGGCTACCCCTTC.